This entry lists 21 T cell receptor beta chains sequenced from one sample in a study of T cells expressing NK-cell markers. TCRdb reanalyzed the 5' RACE reads, giving one entry per CDR3 protein sequence and no DNA. The repertoire table contains some 150,000 distinct CDR3 sequences. Sequenced sample: blood T cells: a sorted CD56 or NKG2C T cell subset, CD4+ or CD8+ T cells, or bulk PBMC T cells (not recorded which). The receptors stem from a young man in good health.

V is TRBV12-3 or TRBV12-4 and J is TRBJ1-1; no DNA is available, so the TRBD1 call from TCRdb remains unchecked. The CDR3 is 18 residues long. This CDR3 is CASSLALTLGDQDTEAFF.

The CDR3 here is CASSEVGIGSGAYNEQFF. V is TRBV2 and J is TRBJ2-1; no DNA is available, so the TRBD1 call from TCRdb remains unchecked. This CDR3 contains 18 residues. In germline, CDR1 is SNHLY, CDR2 FYNNEI.

The chain links TRBV24-1 to TRBJ2-7; TCRdb gives TRBD1 as the D gene, but with no DNA this cannot be confirmed. Per germline, CDR1 KGHDR and CDR2 SFDVKD. The CDR3 runs to 15 residues. CDR3 in amino acids: CATSGTDRGPHEQYF.

The rearrangement links TRBV6-2 or TRBV6-3 to TRBJ1-4; without DNA, the TCRdb call of TRBD1 cannot be checked. The germline gives CDR1 MNHEY, CDR2 SVGEGT. There are 18 residues in the CDR3. The CDR3 here is CASSSYGQGPATNEKLFF.

This chain connects TRBV19 to TRBJ2-1; TCRdb returns TRBD1, unconfirmable since there is no DNA. The CDR3 is made up of 14 amino acids. Germline CDR1 and CDR2: LNHDA and SQIVND (reference sequence). This chain's CDR3 is CASSTMTGYNEQFF.

The J gene is TRBJ2-3, the V gene TRBV4-3; lacking DNA, the TRBD1 call made by TCRdb goes unchecked. This CDR3 contains 16 residues. Germline-derived CDR1 and CDR2 are LGHNA and YSLEER. The chain's CDR3 is CASSQDHRGPVDTQYF.

J is TRBJ2-1 and V is TRBV6-1. CDR3 length: 13 residues. Germline CDR1 MNHNS, CDR2 SASEGT. The CDR3: CASSSMGSFEQFF.

The V gene is TRBV28, the J gene TRBJ2-6. Germline V CDR1 and CDR2: MDHEN, SYDVKM. The CDR3 is 13 amino acids. The CDR3 reads CASSWKRTTVLTF.

This rearrangement joins TRBV5-1 to TRBJ2-7. CDR3 length: 13 amino acids. CDR1 is SGHRS, CDR2 YFSETQ, per germline. CDR3 protein: CASSLAGSYEQYF.

The CDR3 sequence is CASSQETGSGETQYF. The chain employs TRBV4-3 and TRBJ2-5; TCRdb's D gene call, TRBD1, goes unchecked for lack of DNA. The CDR3 sequence is 15 residues long. Germline V gives CDR1 LGHNA, CDR2 YSLEER.

This sequence joins TRBV7-9 and TRBJ2-5; TCRdb lists TRBD1, though no DNA is available to test this call. Germline V gene data show CDR1 as SEHNR and CDR2 as FQNEAQ (reference sequence). This CDR3 is 12 amino acids long. The CDR3: CALGRGPETQYF.

CDR3 sequence reads: CASSLVRGDEQFF. The genes are TRBV5-6 and TRBJ2-1; TCRdb's D gene call, TRBD1, goes unchecked for lack of DNA. CDR3 length: 13 residues. From germline, CDR1 is SGHDT and CDR2 YYEEEE.

The chain carries TRBV14 and TRBJ1-1; lacking DNA, the TRBD1 call made by TCRdb goes unchecked. The germline V gene has CDR1 SGHDN and CDR2 FVKESK. The CDR3 length is 17 residues. The CDR3 here is CASSHAGQGVLNTEAFF.

This chain uses TRBV5-1 with TRBJ2-1; TCRdb's D gene call, TRBD1, goes unchecked for lack of DNA. CDR1 SGHRS and CDR2 YFSETQ come from the germline V gene. The CDR3 contains 16 residues. CDR3 sequence: CASSLSRGQGWDEQFF.

The genes are TRBV4-1 and TRBJ2-7. The CDR3 loop spans 13 amino acids. Germline V gene lookup returns CDR1 MGHRA and CDR2 YSYEKL. The CDR3 loop is CASSQEGFYEQYF.

The chain links TRBV29-1 to TRBJ2-3. The germline gives CDR1 SQVTM, CDR2 ANQGSEA. The CDR3 contains 14 residues. CDR3 sequence: CSVEFLLSTDTQYF.

The V call is TRBV20-1, the J call TRBJ2-3; TCRdb returns TRBD1, unconfirmable since there is no DNA. Germline CDR1 is DFQATT and CDR2 is SNEGSKA (reference sequence). There are 18 residues in the CDR3. CDR3: CSAKDGGGGISYTDTQYF.

The CDR3 sequence is CASSQDSGLAGQYEQYF. The V and J genes are TRBV3-1 and TRBJ2-7; checking the TCRdb D call of TRBD2 is not possible without DNA. The CDR3 has 17 residues. Germline-derived CDR1 and CDR2 are LGHDT and YNNKEL (reference sequence).

CDR3 sequence reads: CASSDRQGTGANVLTF. The rearrangement links TRBV6-4 to TRBJ2-6. Germline CDR1 reads MRHNA; CDR2 reads SNTAGT. This CDR3 has 16 amino acids.

The chain is built from TRBV7-9 and TRBJ2-3; TCRdb selects TRBD2, and the lack of DNA leaves this call unchecked. CDR3 length: 14 residues. The germline gives CDR1 SEHNR, CDR2 FQNEAQ (reference sequence). The CDR3 region is CASSQTSGTDTQYF.

The chain is built from TRBV14 and TRBJ2-1; the TRBD1 assignment by TCRdb is unverifiable without DNA. CDR1 is SGHDN and CDR2 is FVKESK in the germline V gene. The CDR3 length is 14 residues. The chain's CDR3 is CASSPGTGLNEQFF.